This T cell receptor (beta chain) stems from a study of early T cells in non-severe SARS-CoV-2 infection. This clonotype was detected many times. Using its own MiXCR run on the 5' RACE reads, TCRdb lists one record per CDR3 protein. The sample consists of just under 45,000 distinct CDR3 sequences, roughly 10% of them appearing once. This TCR derives from an adult who was a healthcare worker with PCR-confirmed SARS-CoV-2 infection or an uninfected control (not recorded which). Input material: whole blood.

The CDR3 loop is CATSDPFGTSVSDTQYF. The CDR3 nucleotides are TGTGCCACCAGTGATCCTTTTGGGACTAGCGTGTCAGATACGCAGTATTTT. The V call is TRBV24-1, the J call TRBJ2-3; TRBD2 matches at 10 bases. Germline V gene sequence: CDR1 KGHDR, CDR2 SFDVKD. V lost 3 bases, J lost 4 bases, and 9 bases stayed unmatched. The CDR3 runs to 17 residues.